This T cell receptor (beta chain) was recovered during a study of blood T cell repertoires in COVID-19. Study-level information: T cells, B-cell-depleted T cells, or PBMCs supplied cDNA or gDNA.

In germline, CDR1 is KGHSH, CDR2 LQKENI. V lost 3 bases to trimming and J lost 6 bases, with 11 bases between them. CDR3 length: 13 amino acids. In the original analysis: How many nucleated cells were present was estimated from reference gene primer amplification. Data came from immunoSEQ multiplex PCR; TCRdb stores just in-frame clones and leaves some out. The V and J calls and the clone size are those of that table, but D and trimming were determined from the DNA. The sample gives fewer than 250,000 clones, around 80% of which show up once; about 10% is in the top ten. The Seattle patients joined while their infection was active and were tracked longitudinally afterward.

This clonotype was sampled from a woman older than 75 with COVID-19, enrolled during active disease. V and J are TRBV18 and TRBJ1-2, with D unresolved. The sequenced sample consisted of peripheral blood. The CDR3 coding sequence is TGTGCCAGCTCACCGGGAGGGAACAATGGCTACACCTTC. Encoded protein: CASSPGGNNGYTF.